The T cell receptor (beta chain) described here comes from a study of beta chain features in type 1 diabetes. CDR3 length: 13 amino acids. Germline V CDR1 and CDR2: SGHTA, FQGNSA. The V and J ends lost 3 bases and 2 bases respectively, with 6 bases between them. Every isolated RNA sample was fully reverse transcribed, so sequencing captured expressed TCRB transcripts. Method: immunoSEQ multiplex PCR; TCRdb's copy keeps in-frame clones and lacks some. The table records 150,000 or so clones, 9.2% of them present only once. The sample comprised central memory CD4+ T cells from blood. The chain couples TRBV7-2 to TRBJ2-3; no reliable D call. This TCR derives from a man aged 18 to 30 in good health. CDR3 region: CASSFQITDTQYF. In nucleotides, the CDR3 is TGTGCCAGCAGCTTCCAGATCACAGATACGCAGTATTTT. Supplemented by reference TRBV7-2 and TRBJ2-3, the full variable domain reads GAGVSQSPSNKVTEKGKDVELRCDPISGHTALYWYRQSLGQGLEFLIYFQGNSAPDKSGLPSDRFSAERTGGSVSTLTIQRTQQEDSAVYLCASSFQITDTQYFGPGTRLTVL.